The present TCR beta chain was sequenced within a study of spatial heterogeneity in lung cancer (dated by TCRdb to 2018 to 2020). Turning to the overall study: More beta-chain than alpha-chain transcripts were consistently detected, likely reflecting higher beta-chain transcript abundance. In the raw uncorrected reads, each unique combination of TCR and UMI appeared more than ten times on average. The study quantitatively compared TCR alpha and beta repertoires across multiple tumor regions, matched nontumor lung and blood in non-small cell lung cancer. Nonsynonymous mutation counts, determined by whole-exome sequencing of tumor tissue, were related to features of the TCR repertoire. At surgery, 200 to 250 tumor regions, approximately 64 matched nontumor lung samples and fewer than 60 PBMC samples were TCR-sequenced for both alpha and beta chains. General conclusions and limits of the study: Additional single-cell paired TCR alpha and beta sequencing was considered necessary to confirm, at a functional level, the hypothesis that regional TCRs recognize regional mutations.

This clonotype was recorded at least ten times. Its cognate antigen has yet to be identified. No per-base quality is available; no much larger clone lies one base away. According to the study, the label for this sample's time point signals: sample taken at primary tumor resection. The donors were 60 to 80 patients from the lung TRACERx cohort who had early-stage, untreated non-small cell lung cancer. Whole RNA extracted from tumor and nontumor lung tissue, or from cryopreserved PBMC samples, was used for TCR sequencing without cell sorting. A patient was chosen for TCR sequencing only when enough RNA was available from at least two tumor regions. Tumor and adjacent nontumor lung specimens were reviewed by a lung pathologist before selection. Library construction relied on 5' RACE. The reads were generated on a NextSeq 500. The TCR library protocol attached a unique molecular identifier to each TCR cDNA molecule to allow correction of PCR and sequencing errors. On the authors' methods: Decombinator tools were used for TCR identification, UMI-based error correction and CDR3 extraction. Expanded TCRs were defined as those above a frequency of 2 per 1,000, corresponding to the top 1% of the tumor frequency distribution. Renyi diversity was computed with the R vegan package after each repertoire had been subsampled 100 times to 5,000 TCRs. CDR3 similarity networks were constructed using string-kernel similarity of amino acid triplets, with links drawn between CDR3s whose pairwise similarity was above 0.82. TCRdb's own reprocessing of the public reads used fastp at Q25 and MiXCR and kept productive beta chains. Every CDR3 protein is listed once, alongside the most common genes and DNA of its rows. The V and J calls come from TCRdb's annotation, not from the publication. In this sample the table shows tens of thousands of distinct CDR3 sequences, approximately 3.1% of which occur a single time. The top ten constitute roughly 35% of the sample.

The CDR3 starts with the cysteine, ends with the phenylalanine, and has 16 residues. Just the 48-base CDR3 DNA is kept, in frame starting at base 1. CDR1 SGHAT and CDR2 FQNNGV are derived from the germline V gene. V is shortened by 7 bases, J by 4 bases, and the region joining them spans 20 bases. The material was normal lung tissue next to the tumor, obtained at surgery. The source of this sequence is a male donor with early-stage non-small cell lung cancer. Recombination linked TRBV11-2 to TRBJ2-1, with TRBD1 tentatively as D gene (6 bases match). CDR3 reads: CASTPGTARGYNEQFF. Read as DNA, the sequence is TGTGCCAGCACCCCAGGCACGGCCAGGGGTTACAATGAGCAGTTCTTC.